This TCR beta chain appears in the sequencing data of a study of T cell responses to AZD1222 COVID-19 vaccine. Germline assignment: CDR1 LNHNV and CDR2 YYDKDF (reference sequence). The CDR3 is made up of 16 amino acids. V shed 4 bases, J shed 0 bases, and the junction held 8 bases outside the gene matches. Sequencing was performed with immunoSEQ multiplex PCR; in TCRdb, only in-frame clones are kept and a portion is missing. The sample consists of about 97,000 clones, roughly 86% of them appearing once. V usage is TRBV15 and J usage is TRBJ1-2; TRBD1 matches 7 bases. The source is an adult in good health. The input for sequencing was peripheral blood, taken on day 0 of AZD1222 vaccination. CDR3 sequence reads: CATSNPDRRANYGYTF. The CDR3 DNA is TGTGCCACCAGCAACCCGGACAGGCGAGCTAACTATGGCTACACCTTC.